Each of the 31 T cell receptor beta chains below was sequenced from the same sample in a study of blood T cell repertoires in COVID-19 (dated by TCRdb to 2020 to 2022). The library was obtained by the immunoSEQ multiplex PCR assay. This immuneACCESS table, as held by TCRdb, lists in-frame sequences with V and J called but not all clones. Of the missing ones, under half trace to an unresolved V gene in checked studies; the others have no known cause. This sample holds approximately 150,000 clones; less than 85% were observed only once. The leading ten clones occupy 15% to 20% of the sample. The sequencing sample was made of peripheral blood. The receptors here all came from a woman of 80 years or more with acute or convalescent COVID-19.

This clone was recorded once. The chain uses TRBV19 and TRBJ1-2, with D possibly matching TRBD1 (5 bases). The germline V and J ends were trimmed by 7 bases and 3 bases, with 12 bases remaining between them. The germline gives CDR1 LNHDA, CDR2 SQIVND (reference sequence). This CDR3 has 13 amino acids. The CDR3 sequence: CASTFARDYGYTF. The CDR3 nucleotides are TGTGCCAGTACTTTCGCCAGGGACTATGGCTACACCTTC.

For this clone: The CDR3 end shows no conserved phenylalanine or tryptophan, and so a read error is likely. It is unclear where the CDR3 begins or ends on the DNA, so no DNA is shown, and the CDR3 is as TCRdb lists it. The chain employs TRBV12-3 or TRBV12-4 and TRBJ1-2; the table names TRBD1, a call not compared with the DNA. The CDR3 is made up of 12 amino acids, end residues included. The CDR3: CASSLLTGAPIP.

The chain combines TRBV27 with TRBJ1-5; 7 nucleotides match TRBD1. CDR3 size: 13 residues. V dropped 3 bases and J dropped 7; count of bases not matched to a gene: 3. CDR1 MNHEY and CDR2 SMNVEV come from the germline V gene (reference sequence). CDR3 protein: CASSLGRGQPQHF. As DNA, the CDR3 is TGTGCCAGCAGTTTGGGCAGGGGGCAGCCCCAGCATTTT.

This chain joins TRBV6-2 or TRBV6-3 and TRBJ1-5; D is unresolved. The V and J ends lost 4 bases and 4 bases respectively, with 5 bases between them. The CDR3 spans 12 residues. Per the germline V gene, CDR1 is MNHEY and CDR2 is SVGEGT. The CDR3 protein is CASSFPNQPQHF. CDR3 DNA sequence: TGTGCCAGCAGTTTCCCTAATCAGCCCCAGCATTTT.

This clone has a single count. The chain has TRBV19 and TRBJ2-2; 10 bases are a match to TRBD2. J was trimmed by 5 bases and V by 0 bases; bases with no gene match: 9. CDR3 length: 18 amino acids. CDR1 LNHDA and CDR2 SQIVND come from the germline V gene (reference sequence). CDR3: CASSIDQASGRSTGELFF. CDR3 in DNA: TGTGCCAGTAGTATAGATCAGGCTAGCGGGAGATCAACCGGGGAGCTGTTTTTT. Based on the CDR3 plus reference TRBV19 and TRBJ2-2, the full variable domain is DGGITQSPKYLFRKEGQNVTLSCEQNLNHDAMYWYRQDPGQGLRLIYYSQIVNDFQKGDIAEGYSVSREKKESFPLTVTSAQKNPTAFYLCASSIDQASGRSTGELFFGEGSRLTVL.

The V and J genes are TRBV12-5 and TRBJ1-6; TRBD1 aligns across 7 bases. J lost 4 bases, V lost 0 bases, and 15 bases had no gene match. The germline gives CDR1 LGHNT, CDR2 FRNRAP. This CDR3 has 20 amino acids. CDR3 sequence reads: CASGLVRQGGSRGYNSPLHF. DNA of the CDR3: TGTGCTAGTGGTTTGGTTCGACAGGGTGGTAGTCGGGGTTATAATTCACCCCTCCACTTT.

V gene TRBV6-5 combines with J gene TRBJ1-2; D is possibly TRBD1 (6 bases). The germline V and J ends were trimmed by 0 bases and 7 bases, with 9 bases remaining between them. The CDR3 contains 13 residues. Germline values: CDR1 MNHEY, CDR2 SVGAGI. The CDR3 bases are TGTGCCAGCAGTTACTCGGCAGGGGTTGGCTACACCTTC. Its translation: CASSYSAGVGYTF.

This clone was counted a single time. The chain carries TRBV5-1 and TRBJ1-1; D ambiguous. With 0 bases removed from V and 4 bases from J, the gap between germline ends came to 7 bases. The length of the CDR3 is 13 residues. Germline V gene sequence: CDR1 SGHRS, CDR2 YFSETQ. Here the CDR3 reads CASSLAALTEAFF. Here the CDR3 DNA reads TGCGCCAGCAGCTTGGCCGCGCTCACTGAAGCTTTCTTT.

To note about this clone: Other DNA sequences in this sample translate to the same CDR3. V is TRBV19 and J is TRBJ2-3, with D uncertain. Germline V CDR1 and CDR2: LNHDA, SQIVND (reference sequence). The CDR3 is 13 amino acids. The V and J ends lost 3 bases and 5 bases respectively, with 9 bases between them. Here the CDR3 DNA reads TGTGCCAGTAGTATTCTAGTAGAAGATACGCAGTATTTT. Encoded protein: CASSILVEDTQYF.

V gene TRBV5-1 combines with J gene TRBJ1-3; 7 nucleotides match TRBD1. V dropped 0 bases and J dropped 0; count of bases not matched to a gene: 9. From germline, CDR1 is SGHRS and CDR2 YFSETQ. The CDR3 is 18 amino acids. The CDR3 coding sequence is TGCGCCAGCAGCTTGGGCGGGGGGACAGACAGCTCTGGAAACACCATATATTTT. This encodes CASSLGGGTDSSGNTIYF.

The V gene is TRBV5-4, the J gene TRBJ1-1; 9 nucleotides agree with TRBD1. This CDR3 has 16 amino acids. After removal of 0 bases from V and 2 bases from J, the junction contained 5 bases not matched to a gene. CDR1 and CDR2 (germline): SGHNT, YYREEE (reference sequence). Written as DNA, the CDR3 is TGTGCCAGCAGCTTGGACAGGGGGCATTCAAACACTGAAGCTTTCTTT. Residues: CASSLDRGHSNTEAFF.

The CDR3 spells CASSLGTRGRRGSSYEQYF. The CDR3 DNA reads TGTGCCAGCAGCTTAGGCACCCGGGGGAGGCGGGGGAGCTCCTACGAGCAGTACTTC. This chain connects TRBV7-2 to TRBJ2-7; 7 positions match TRBD2. Germline loops: CDR1 SGHTA, CDR2 FQGNSA. The CDR3 contains 19 residues. V lost 1 base and J lost 0; bases outside the gene matches: 15.

With regard to this clone: An end of the junction does not agree with germline; a read error may underlie this. This sequence joins TRBV7-7 and TRBJ1-1; a weak D match, TRBD1 (5 bases). The CDR3 is 13 amino acids. Germline CDR1 SSHAT, CDR2 FNYEAQ (reference sequence). CDR3 amino acids: CASSLTVNTEAFF. The CDR3, as DNA: TGTGCTAGCAGCTTGACAGTGAACACTGAAGCTTTCTTT.

The CDR3 nucleotides are TGTGCCAGTAGTCGGGACAGGGATAATGAGCAGTTCTTC. Translated: CASSRDRDNEQFF. The rearrangement uses TRBV19 and TRBJ2-1; 9 nucleotides line up with TRBD1. V was clipped by 5 bases and J by 7 bases; unmatched bases: 3. The CDR3 is made up of 13 amino acids. Germline CDR1 LNHDA, CDR2 SQIVND (reference sequence).

This clone showed up just once. The rearrangement links TRBV7-2 to TRBJ2-5, with 7 positions matching TRBD1. CDR3 length equals 15 residues. Germline CDR1 reads SGHTA; CDR2 reads FQGNSA. Losses at the gene ends were 4 bases for V and 3 bases for J; bases not matched to a gene: 8. The CDR3 DNA sequence: TGTGCCAGCAGCTCTTACGGGACAGTTAAAGAGACCCAGTACTTC. As protein: CASSSYGTVKETQYF.

The CDR3 spells CASHSGELFF. The CDR3 DNA reads as TGTGCCAGCCATAGCGGGGAGCTGTTTTTT. The chain employs TRBV6-6 and TRBJ2-2, with D unclear. V was clipped by 8 bases and J by 7 bases, with 5 bases between them. CDR3 length: 10 residues. CDR1 MNHNY and CDR2 SVGAGI come from the germline V gene (reference sequence).

This rearrangement joins TRBV5-4 to TRBJ1-2; 7 nucleotides match TRBD1. Germline CDR1 SGHNT, CDR2 YYREEE (reference sequence). The CDR3 loop spans 13 amino acids. V lost 4 bases, J lost 8 bases, and 8 bases stayed unmatched. CDR3 amino acids: CASSDRQGGGYTF. The CDR3 coding sequence is TGTGCCAGCAGCGACCGACAGGGAGGAGGCTACACCTTC.

The table lists this clone with many counts. The V call is TRBV5-6, the J call TRBJ1-6, with a possible D match to TRBD1 (5 bases). The CDR3 loop spans 14 amino acids. Germline assignment: CDR1 SGHDT and CDR2 YYEEEE. V shed 4 bases and J shed 0 bases, with 5 bases lying between them. CDR3: CASSRGSYNSPLHF. The CDR3 region has the DNA TGTGCCAGCAGCAGGGGCTCCTATAATTCACCCCTCCACTTT.

The chain combines TRBV4-1 with TRBJ2-1; D is perhaps TRBD2 (5 bases). This CDR3 has 16 residues. CDR1 is MGHRA and CDR2 is YSYEKL in the germline V gene. V lost 3 bases and J 4 bases, leaving 16 bases between the germline ends. As DNA, the CDR3 is TGCGCCAGCAGCCATTTCGTAGGAGGTTCTTACAATGAGCAGTTCTTC. This gives the protein CASSHFVGGSYNEQFF.

The CDR3 region has the DNA TGTGCCAGCAGTAGGGGTAATTCACCCCTCCACTTT. It codes for CASSRGNSPLHF. The J gene is TRBJ1-6, the V gene TRBV12-3 or TRBV12-4, with D possibly TRBD1 on 5 matching bases. The CDR3 length is 12 residues. The V end lost 5 bases, the J end lost 6 bases, and 5 bases lay between the germline ends.

This chain joins TRBV7-9 and TRBJ2-5; 9 nucleotides match TRBD2. Germline V gene lookup returns CDR1 SEHNR and CDR2 FQNEAQ (reference sequence). V shed 5 bases and J 2 bases; nucleotides not matched to a gene: 12. The CDR3 extends over 17 amino acids. The CDR3 DNA reads TGTGCCAGCAGCACCCCCATTAAGACTAGCGGACAAGAGACCCAGTACTTC. Translated, it gives CASSTPIKTSGQETQYF.

There are a few counts of this clone. The J gene is TRBJ1-2, the V gene TRBV2; D not resolved. The CDR3 loop spans 14 amino acids. The germline V gene encodes CDR1 SNHLY and CDR2 FYNNEI. Trimming cost V 0 bases and J 6 bases, with 11 bases left between them. CDR3 protein: CASSEARTGNGYTF. CDR3 DNA sequence: TGTGCCAGCAGTGAAGCAAGGACGGGGAATGGCTACACCTTC.

The gene calls are TRBV18 and TRBJ2-7, with D possibly matching TRBD2 (5 bases). The CDR3 length is 13 residues. Between the trimmed V and J ends, which lost 4 bases and 4 bases, there was a span of 11 bases. Germline V CDR1 and CDR2: KGHSH, LQKENI. CDR3 sequence: CASSQRTAYEQYF. CDR3 in DNA: TGTGCCAGCTCACAAAGGACTGCGTACGAGCAGTACTTC. Together with reference TRBV18 and TRBJ2-7, the CDR3 gives the full variable domain: NAGVMQNPRHLVRRRGQEARLRCSPMKGHSHVYWYRQLPEEGLKFMVYLQKENIIDESGMPKERFSAEFPKEGPSILRIQQVVRGDSAAYFCASSQRTAYEQYFGPGTRLTVT.

This clone turned up a few times. The rearrangement uses TRBV7-9 and TRBJ1-2, with TRBD1 matching 7 bases. This CDR3 has 13 amino acids. The V gene end was trimmed by 3 bases and the J gene end by 4 bases; junction bases not matched to a gene: 2. Germline CDR1 reads SEHNR; CDR2 reads FQNEAQ (reference sequence). The CDR3 coding sequence is TGTGCCAGCAGCTTCGGACAGGTCTATGGCTACACCTTC. Its protein is CASSFGQVYGYTF.

The genes are TRBV19 and TRBJ1-2, with D unresolved. The CDR3 covers 18 residues. Germline V gives CDR1 LNHDA, CDR2 SQIVND (reference sequence). Between the trimmed V and J ends, which lost 0 bases and 4 bases, there was a span of 21 bases. This CDR3 reads CASSIDRIASSGIYGYTF. The CDR3 DNA sequence: TGTGCCAGTAGTATAGATCGTATCGCCTCCTCGGGAATCTATGGCTACACCTTC.

This clone was seen a single time. This chain joins TRBV5-4 and TRBJ1-6, with D unclear. Germline CDR1 reads SGHNT; CDR2 reads YYREEE (reference sequence). V dropped 2 bases and J dropped 3 bases, with 15 bases sitting between them. This CDR3 contains 17 residues. The CDR3 protein is CASSLGPRGSYNSPLHF. The CDR3 DNA reads TGTGCCAGCAGCTTAGGTCCCCGAGGAAGCTATAATTCACCCCTCCACTTT. Filled out from reference TRBV5-4 and TRBJ1-6, the complete variable domain reads ETGVTQSPTHLIKTRGQQVTLRCSSQSGHNTVSWYQQALGQGPQFIFQYYREEENGRGNFPPRFSGLQFPNYSSELNVNALELDDSALYLCASSLGPRGSYNSPLHFGNGTRLTVT.

The V and J genes are TRBV27 and TRBJ2-2, with 9 positions matching TRBD1. This CDR3 contains 15 residues. Germline V gives CDR1 MNHEY, CDR2 SMNVEV (reference sequence). V was pared by 2 bases and J by 4 bases, with 2 bases of the junction left unmatched. The chain's CDR3 is CASSLRDRATGELFF. The CDR3 region has the DNA TGTGCCAGCAGTTTACGGGACAGGGCCACCGGGGAGCTGTTTTTT.

In DNA form, the CDR3 reads TGCAGCGGCGGGAGTTTCACCGGGGAGCTGTTTTTT. Its translation is CSGGSFTGELFF. The rearrangement joins TRBV29-1 to TRBJ2-2, with 7 bases lining up with TRBD2. CDR1 and CDR2 (germline): SQVTM, ANQGSEA. The V and J ends lost 7 bases and 4 bases, in that order; junction bases with no gene match: 3. The CDR3 spans 12 residues.

V and J are TRBV2 and TRBJ2-3, with D tentatively TRBD1 (7 bases). Germline assignment: CDR1 SNHLY and CDR2 FYNNEI. The CDR3 spans 15 residues. V was trimmed by 6 bases and J by 2 bases, leaving 15 bases between them. The CDR3, as DNA: TGTGCCAGCAGATCGACAGGGAGGTACACAGATACGCAGTATTTT. Translated, it gives CASRSTGRYTDTQYF.

This rearrangement joins TRBV5-1 to TRBJ2-1; tentative D call: TRBD1 (6 bases). CDR1 SGHRS and CDR2 YFSETQ come from the germline V gene. The CDR3 is 15 residues long. Trimming removed 4 bases at V and 9 bases at J, with 20 bases between. CDR3 bases: TGCGCCAGCAGCCACGGGATGCTCCGAGGGGGTGAGCAGTTCTTC. Translated, it gives CASSHGMLRGGEQFF.

The genes are TRBV5-6 and TRBJ1-1; possibly TRBD1 for D (6 bases). Germline V gives CDR1 SGHDT, CDR2 YYEEEE. This CDR3 is 13 amino acids long. The ends were cut back, 3 bases at V and 5 bases at J, with 11 bases in the middle. The chain's CDR3 is CASSSTGRTEAFF. The CDR3 DNA follows: TGTGCCAGCAGCTCTACAGGGCGGACTGAAGCTTTCTTT. The variable domain in full, completed from reference TRBV5-6 and TRBJ1-1, reads DAGVTQSPTHLIKTRGQQVTLRCSPKSGHDTVSWYQQALGQGPQFIFQYYEEEERQRGNFPDRFSGHQFPNYSSELNVNALLLGDSALYLCASSSTGRTEAFFGQGTRLTVV.